This is a list of T cell receptor beta chains from one sample in a study of T cells after yellow fever vaccination. TCRdb passed the 5' RACE reads through MiXCR, listing each CDR3 protein once. The sample gives approximately 510,000 distinct CDR3 sequences, 21% of which show up once; around 16% is in the top ten. The starting material was PBMCs, obtained about 21 days after the first yellow fever vaccination. These receptors were taken from a man younger than 30 who received the YFV17D yellow fever vaccine. CDR3s include the opening cysteine and the closing phenylalanine or tryptophan. A D gene is named only where the DNA matches it firmly. Size values are once, few and many counts, or a class for expanded clones, and some rows have none.

CDR3 length,V gene,J gene,clone size,D gene,CDR3 DNA,CDR3 protein
15,TRBV7-3,TRBJ2-1,many,.,TGTGCCAGCAGCTTAGGGTTTATCGCGTACAATGAGCAGTTCTTC,CASSLGFIAYNEQFF
11,TRBV6-2/TRBV6-3,TRBJ2-3,few,.,TGTGCCAGCAGTTACCCAGATACGCAGTATTTT,CASSYPDTQYF
17,TRBV12-3/TRBV12-4,TRBJ2-7,few,.,TGTGCCAGCAGCTCGCCCCACTTGGGTACCACGACCTACGAGCAGTACTTC,CASSSPHLGTTTYEQYF
13,TRBV20-1,TRBJ1-5,.,.,TGCAGTGCTAGAGGGGACAACAATCAGCCCCAGCATTTT,CSARGDNNQPQHF
14,TRBV20-1,TRBJ1-6,.,.,TGCAGTGCTAGAGAACCAGGGAGGAATTCACCCCTCCACTTT,CSAREPGRNSPLHF
13,TRBV20-1,TRBJ1-5,many,.,TGCAGTGCTAGAGGACTTATCCGACAGCCCCAGCATTTT,CSARGLIRQPQHF
17,TRBV5-1,TRBJ2-3,few,TRBD2,TGCGCCAGCAGCTTGGTTCTAGCGGGGGTTTCAGCAGATACGCAGTATTTT,CASSLVLAGVSADTQYF
13,TRBV5-1,TRBJ1-2,.,.,TGCGCCAGCAGCTTTGTGGGCGCGAATGGCTACACCTTC,CASSFVGANGYTF
14,TRBV7-2,TRBJ1-2,.,.,TGTGCCAGCAGCTTAGCGTGGTTTAGCTATGGCTACACCTTC,CASSLAWFSYGYTF
12,TRBV18,TRBJ1-6,.,.,TGTGCCAGCTCTCCAGGGTATGCACCCCTCCACTTT,CASSPGYAPLHF
14,TRBV7-3,TRBJ2-2,.,.,TGTGCCAGCAGCCCAATCAGGAACACCGGGGAGCTGTTTTTT,CASSPIRNTGELFF
15,TRBV7-2,TRBJ2-7,few,TRBD1,TGTGCCAGCAGCTTTTTCGGGACAGAAGCCTACGAGCAGTACTTC,CASSFFGTEAYEQYF
15,TRBV4-3,TRBJ2-5,.,.,TGCGCCAGCAGCCGGGGACCAGGGGACCAAGAGACCCAGTACTTC,CASSRGPGDQETQYF
12,TRBV18,TRBJ2-1,.,.,TGTGCCAGCTCACCGTGGACACCCGAGCAGTTCTTC,CASSPWTPEQFF
17,TRBV5-1,TRBJ2-6,many,.,TGCGCCAGCAGCTTGGCGAGGGGTGCCTCTGGGGCCAACGTCCTGACTTTC,CASSLARGASGANVLTF
16,TRBV5-1,TRBJ1-2,.,.,TGCGCCAGCAGCCCTCTAGGGTACCGCACTAATTATGGCTACACCTTC,CASSPLGYRTNYGYTF
17,TRBV4-2,TRBJ1-6,.,.,TGTGCCAGCAGCCAAGGCGGAAGGGGAAGGAAAGGGTCACCCCTCCACTTT,CASSQGGRGRKGSPLHF
15,TRBV5-6,TRBJ2-3,few,TRBD2,TGTGCCAGCAGCTTGAAGGGACTAGCCACAGATACGCAGTATTTT,CASSLKGLATDTQYF
14,TRBV24-1,TRBJ1-5,few,.,TGTGCCACCAGTGATTCAGATAGCAATCAGCCCCAGCATTTT,CATSDSDSNQPQHF
14,TRBV7-6,TRBJ2-2,few,.,TGTGCCAGCAGCTTAGTCTTCGGGAACGGGGAGCTGTTTTTT,CASSLVFGNGELFF
18,TRBV7-8,TRBJ1-3,.,.,TGTGCCAGCAGCTTAGCGACGGGGCGTCGGAGCTCTGGAAACACCATATATTTT,CASSLATGRRSSGNTIYF